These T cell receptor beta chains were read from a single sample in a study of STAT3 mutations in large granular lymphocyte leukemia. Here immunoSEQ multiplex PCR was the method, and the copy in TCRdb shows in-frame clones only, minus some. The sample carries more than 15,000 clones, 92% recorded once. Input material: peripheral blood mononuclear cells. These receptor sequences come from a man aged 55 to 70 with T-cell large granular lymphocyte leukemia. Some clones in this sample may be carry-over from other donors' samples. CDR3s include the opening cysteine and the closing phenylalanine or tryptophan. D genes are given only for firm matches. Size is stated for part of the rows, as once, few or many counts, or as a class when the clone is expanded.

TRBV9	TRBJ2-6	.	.	CASTLGSLGANVLTF	TGTGCCAGCACCCTAGGTAGCCTCGGGGCCAACGTCCTGACTTTC
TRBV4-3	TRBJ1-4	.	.	CASSQRGPNEKLFF	TGCGCCAGCAGCCAACGGGGACCTAATGAAAAACTGTTTTTT
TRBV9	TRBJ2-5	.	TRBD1	CASSVSGTGRWETQYF	TGTGCCAGCAGCGTCTCCGGGACAGGGAGGTGGGAGACCCAGTACTTC
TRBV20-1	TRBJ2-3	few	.	CSATYQDTQYF	TGCAGTGCCACATACCAGGATACGCAGTATTTT
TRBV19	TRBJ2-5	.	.	CASSYQGQKQETQYF	TGTGCCAGTAGTTATCAGGGACAAAAACAAGAGACCCAGTACTTC
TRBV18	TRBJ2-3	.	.	CASSPVGDTQYF	TGTGCCAGCTCACCAGTGGGGGATACGCAGTATTTT
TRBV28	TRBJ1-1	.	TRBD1	CASSPLGRGPGLLNAFF	TGTGCCAGCAGTCCGTTAGGGAGGGGGCCCGGGCTATTGAACGCTTTCTTT
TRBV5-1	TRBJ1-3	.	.	CASSLGVIGNTIYF	TGCGCCAGCAGCTTAGGGGTTATAGGAAACACCATATATTTT
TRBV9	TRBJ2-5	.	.	CASSVGPGQETQYF	TGTGCCAGCAGCGTAGGTCCCGGACAAGAGACCCAGTACTTC
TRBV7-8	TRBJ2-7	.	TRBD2	CASSFRTSGSYEQYF	TGTGCCAGCAGCTTCCGGACTAGCGGGAGTTACGAGCAGTACTTC
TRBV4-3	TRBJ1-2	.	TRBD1	CASSPTGDYGYTF	TGCGCCAGCAGCCCGACAGGGGACTATGGCTACACCTTC
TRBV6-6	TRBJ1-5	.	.	CASSDPVKVDQPQHF	TGTGCCAGCAGCGACCCGGTGAAGGTTGATCAGCCCCAGCATTTT
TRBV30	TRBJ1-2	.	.	CAWSPPGGGYTF	TGTGCCTGGAGTCCCCCGGGTGGTGGCTACACCTTC
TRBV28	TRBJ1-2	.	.	CASSLATANYGYTF	TGTGCCAGCAGTTTGGCGACAGCTAACTATGGCTACACCTTC
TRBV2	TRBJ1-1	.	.	CASSENAAGRGDTEAFF	TGTGCCAGCAGTGAAAATGCGGCAGGGCGGGGGGACACTGAAGCTTTCTTT
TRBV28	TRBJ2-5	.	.	CASSLVGSEETQYF	TGTGCCAGCAGTTTGGTTGGTAGCGAAGAGACCCAGTACTTC
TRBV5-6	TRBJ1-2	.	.	CASSLGGLLYGYTF	TGTGCCAGCAGCTTGGGGGGACTGTTGTATGGCTACACCTTC
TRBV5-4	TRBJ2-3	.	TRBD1	CASSWGQGILTDTQYF	TGTGCCAGCAGCTGGGGACAGGGAATTTTAACAGATACGCAGTATTTT
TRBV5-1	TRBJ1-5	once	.	CASSLGTANSNQPQHF	TGCGCCAGCAGCTTGGGTACAGCAAATAGCAATCAGCCCCAGCATTTT
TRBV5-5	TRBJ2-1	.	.	CAAGLDSDYNEQFF	TGTGCCGCGGGGCTGGATAGCGACTACAATGAGCAGTTCTTC
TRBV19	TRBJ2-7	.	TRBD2	CASSPRGLAGGEQYF	TGTGCCAGTAGTCCCCGAGGGCTAGCGGGAGGCGAGCAGTACTTC
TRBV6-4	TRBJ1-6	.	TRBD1	CASSQHGTGGNSPLHF	TGTGCCAGCAGCCAACACGGGACAGGGGGAAATTCACCCCTCCACTTT
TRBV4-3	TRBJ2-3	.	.	CASSQAEGGQTTDTQYF	TGCGCCAGCAGCCAAGCCGAGGGGGGACAGACCACAGATACGCAGTATTTT
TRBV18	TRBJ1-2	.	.	CASSPDSEDGYTF	TGTGCCAGCTCACCCGACAGCGAGGATGGCTACACCTTC
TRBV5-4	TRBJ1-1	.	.	CASSLEASSTEAFF	TGTGCCAGCAGCTTGGAGGCCAGCTCCACTGAAGCTTTCTTT
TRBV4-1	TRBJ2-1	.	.	CASSQEGQGDNEQFF	TGCGCCAGCAGCCAAGAGGGGCAGGGCGACAATGAGCAGTTCTTC
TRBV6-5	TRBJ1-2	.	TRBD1	CASSYGQGAQGYTF	TGTGCCAGCAGTTATGGACAGGGGGCGCAAGGCTACACCTTC
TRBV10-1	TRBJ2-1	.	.	CASSESTTGRHNEQFF	TGCGCCAGCAGTGAGTCGACTACAGGGAGACACAATGAGCAGTTCTTC
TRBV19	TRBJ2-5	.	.	CASSKDDSQETQYF	TGTGCCAGTAGTAAGGACGACAGCCAAGAGACCCAGTACTTC
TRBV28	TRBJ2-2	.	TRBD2	CASSPRTSGRVGSTGELFF	TGTGCCAGCAGTCCGCGGACTAGCGGGAGAGTTGGCTCCACCGGGGAGCTGTTTTTT
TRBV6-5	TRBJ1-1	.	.	CASSDLKRGNTEAFF	TGTGCCAGCAGCGATCTGAAGAGGGGGAACACTGAAGCTTTCTTT
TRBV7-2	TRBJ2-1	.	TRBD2	CASSIPGTSGPWANEQFF	TGTGCCAGCAGCATACCCGGGACTAGCGGACCCTGGGCAAATGAGCAGTTCTTC
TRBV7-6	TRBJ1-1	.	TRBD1	CASSLARGNRGLLNTEAFF	TGTGCCAGCAGCTTAGCGCGAGGGAACAGGGGGCTTTTGAACACTGAAGCTTTCTTT
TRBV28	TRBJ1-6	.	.	CASSLSGRGGTLHF	TGTGCCAGCAGTTTAAGCGGGAGGGGCGGCACCCTCCACTTT
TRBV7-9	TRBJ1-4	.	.	CASSSDMTNEKLFF	TGTGCCAGCAGCTCGGACATGACTAATGAAAAACTGTTTTTT
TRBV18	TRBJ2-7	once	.	CASSPPRDTYEQYF	TGTGCCAGCTCACCACCAAGGGACACCTACGAGCAGTACTTC
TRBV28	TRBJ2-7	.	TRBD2	CASSWGGSGSREQYF	TGTGCCAGCAGTTGGGGGGGAAGCGGGAGCCGCGAGCAGTACTTC
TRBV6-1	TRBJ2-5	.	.	CASRKGVAQETQYF	TGTGCCAGCAGGAAGGGGGTGGCTCAAGAGACCCAGTACTTC
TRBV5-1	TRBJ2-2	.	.	CASSLDPSTGELFF	TGCGCCAGCAGCTTGGATCCCAGCACCGGGGAGCTGTTTTTT
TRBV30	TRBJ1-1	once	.	CAWSGRGAPNTEAFF	TGTGCCTGGAGTGGTAGGGGAGCACCGAACACTGAAGCTTTCTTT
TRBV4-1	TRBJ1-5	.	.	CASSQDRRGNQPQHF	TGCGCCAGCAGCCAAGATCGAAGGGGCAATCAGCCCCAGCATTTT
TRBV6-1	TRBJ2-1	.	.	CASSERGSSYNEQFF	TGTGCCAGCAGTGAAAGGGGGAGCTCCTACAATGAGCAGTTCTTC
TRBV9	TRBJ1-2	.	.	CASRSLRATNYGYTF	TGTGCCAGCAGGTCTCTGAGGGCTACTAACTATGGCTACACCTTC
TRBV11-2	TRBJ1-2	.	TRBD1	CASSPSTGNYGYTF	TGTGCCAGCAGCCCATCGACAGGGAACTATGGCTACACCTTC
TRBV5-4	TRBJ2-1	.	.	CASSGGRGGVGHEQFF	TGTGCCAGCAGCGGGGGCAGGGGGGGCGTGGGACATGAGCAGTTCTTC
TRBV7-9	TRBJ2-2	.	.	CASSEDLYTGELFF	TGTGCCAGCAGCGAGGACCTATACACCGGGGAGCTGTTTTTT
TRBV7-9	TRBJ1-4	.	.	CASSPGVGEKLFF	TGTGCCAGCAGCCCCGGGGTTGGTGAAAAACTGTTTTTT
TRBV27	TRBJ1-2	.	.	CASGPGPPVFYGYTF	TGTGCCAGCGGGCCGGGACCCCCGGTTTTCTATGGCTACACCTTC
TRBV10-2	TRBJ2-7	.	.	CASSELYEQYF	TGCGCCAGCAGTGAGTTGTACGAGCAGTACTTC
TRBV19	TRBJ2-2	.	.	CASSIRDFNTGELFF	TGTGCCAGTAGTATCCGGGACTTTAACACCGGGGAGCTGTTTTTT
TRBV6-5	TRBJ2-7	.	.	CASKGGGAEQYF	TGTGCCAGCAAAGGTGGGGGAGCGGAGCAGTACTTC
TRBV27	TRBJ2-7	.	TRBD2	CASSSPGREGPREQYF	TGTGCCAGCAGTTCGCCAGGCCGGGAGGGCCCTCGCGAGCAGTACTTC
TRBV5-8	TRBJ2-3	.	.	CASSFSGYDTQYF	TGTGCCAGCAGCTTTTCCGGGTACGATACGCAGTATTTT
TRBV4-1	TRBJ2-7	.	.	CASSQDSAGVLNEQYF	TGCGCCAGCAGCCAAGATTCGGCAGGGGTGTTGAACGAGCAGTACTTC
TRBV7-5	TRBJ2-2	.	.	CAPSPRLAVPTGELFF	TGTGCCCCCTCCCCCAGACTAGCGGTTCCCACCGGGGAGCTGTTTTTT
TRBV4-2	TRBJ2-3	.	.	CASSQGGTGVGTDTQYF	TGTGCCAGCAGCCAAGGGGGAACGGGAGTGGGCACAGATACGCAGTATTTT
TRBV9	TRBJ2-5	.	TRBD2	CASSKGTSGQETQYF	TGTGCCAGCAGCAAAGGGACTAGCGGCCAAGAGACCCAGTACTTC